Below, 22 T cell receptor beta chains from the same sample are listed, as sequenced in a study of CD8+CD57+ T cells in acquired aplastic anemia. Individuals selected for sequencing had exhibited CD8+CD57+ cell expansion on flow cytometry. Template material for TCR beta VDJ and CDR3 profiling consisted of genomic DNA. TCRdb processed the reads anew with MiXCR; each CDR3 protein has one entry. The table includes under 350,000 distinct CDR3 sequences, 50% to 65% detected once. Material for sequencing was sorted CD4+, CD8+, or CD8+CD57+ T cells (not recorded which) from PBMCs. These receptors were collected from a human donor with aplastic anemia.

The V call is TRBV10-1, the J call TRBJ2-3, with unresolved D. Trimming pared 4 bases from V and 0 bases from J, leaving 8 bases between. This CDR3 spans 14 amino acids. The germline V gene has CDR1 WNHNN and CDR2 SYGVQD (reference sequence). CDR3 nucleotide sequence: TGCGCCAGCAGTGTCGCAATTAGCACAGATACGCAGTATTTT. Its protein product is CASSVAISTDTQYF.

The chain has TRBV9 and TRBJ2-3; D uncertain. CDR3 size: 16 residues. The V end was cut by 1 base, the J end by 1 base, with 13 bases between. CDR1 SGDLS and CDR2 YYNGEE come from the germline V gene. The CDR3 loop is CASSVFLTTGTDTQYF. CDR3 nucleotide sequence: TGTGCCAGCAGCGTATTTTTAACTACCGGCACAGATACGCAGTATTTT.

At least ten counts were recorded for this clonotype. The chain is built from TRBV5-1 and TRBJ2-3, with D perhaps TRBD1 (5 bases). CDR1 is SGHRS, CDR2 YFSETQ, per germline. Trimming shortened V by 5 bases and J by 2 bases, and 15 bases separated the two germline ends. The CDR3 is 15 amino acids. The CDR3 DNA follows: TGCGCCAGCAGGCCAAGCCAGGGTTACACAGATACGCAGTATTTT. Its translation: CASRPSQGYTDTQYF.

To note about this clonotype: A read error is possible here, since a much larger clone lies one base away. CDR3 bases: TGTGCCAGCAGTTACTCACGACAGAGACCCGGAAACACCGTATATTTT. This gives the protein CASSYSRQRPGNTVYF. The chain has TRBV6-5 and TRBJ1-3; D may be TRBD1 (5 bases). Per the germline V gene, CDR1 is MNHEY and CDR2 is SVGAGI. This CDR3 contains 16 residues.

This clonotype has just one count. The J gene is TRBJ1-3, the V gene TRBV9, with D unclear. Germline CDR1 SGDLS, CDR2 YYNGEE. The CDR3 loop spans 18 amino acids. V was clipped by 0 bases and J by 2 bases, with 18 bases between them. The CDR3 region is CASSVDAGRRSAGNTIYF. The CDR3 nucleotides are TGTGCCAGCAGCGTAGATGCTGGTCGGAGGAGTGCTGGAAACACCATATATTTT.

On this clonotype itself: This could be a read error, since a much larger clone is one nucleotide away. No conserved phenylalanine or tryptophan is present at the end of the CDR3, so a read error is the likely explanation. The rearrangement joins TRBV6-4 to TRBJ2-5; D remains unclear. V gave up 6 bases and J gave up 5 bases, with 10 bases separating them. The V gene's germline CDR1 is MRHNA and CDR2 SNTAGT. The CDR3 is 12 amino acids. This CDR3 is CASRGILETQYL. The CDR3 DNA follows: TGTGCCAGCAGGGGGATTTTGGAGACCCAGTACCTC.

V and J are TRBV19 and TRBJ2-1; 8 bases are shared with TRBD2. The V gene end was trimmed by 2 bases and the J gene end by 9 bases; junction bases not matched to a gene: 12. The germline gives CDR1 LNHDA, CDR2 SQIVND (reference sequence). The CDR3 totals 16 residues. The CDR3 nucleotides are TGTGCCAGTAGTATACGGCGGGCCACCGGGGGGGGTGAGCAGTTCTTC. Translating it yields CASSIRRATGGGEQFF.

The chain employs TRBV12-3 or TRBV12-4 and TRBJ2-3; 13 bases line up with TRBD2. The CDR3 is 16 residues long. Trimming cost V 5 bases and J 2 bases; bases outside gene matches: 4. The CDR3 sequence is CASSPGLAGDTDTQYF. The CDR3 DNA sequence: TGTGCCAGCAGTCCTGGACTAGCGGGGGACACAGATACGCAGTATTTT.

The V gene is TRBV12-3 or TRBV12-4, the J gene TRBJ2-4; a possible D gene is TRBD2 (5 bases). V lost 3 bases to trimming and J lost 6 bases, with 6 bases between them. CDR3 size: 12 residues. CDR3 loop: CASSFEGNIQYF. CDR3 in DNA: TGTGCCAGCAGTTTCGAGGGAAACATTCAGTACTTC.

This clonotype was seen just once. The chain joins TRBV20-1 to TRBJ1-5, with D possibly TRBD1 on 5 matching bases. The CDR3 covers 13 residues. Per germline, CDR1 DFQATT and CDR2 SNEGSKA (reference sequence). The CDR3 sequence: CTVDSSGQETQHF. For the CDR3, the DNA is TGCACCGTGGATTCGAGCGGACAAGAGACCCAGCATTTT.

This clonotype was recorded many times. This sequence may be a read error, since a much larger clone differs from it by one base. V and J are TRBV7-8 and TRBJ1-2; 7 nucleotides align to TRBD1. J was trimmed by 5 bases and V by 5 bases; bases with no gene match: 11. Germline V gene data show CDR1 as SGHVS and CDR2 as FQNEAQ. The length of the CDR3 is 15 residues. CDR3 sequence (DNA): TGTGCCAGCAGCCCGCAGACAGGGCAGGGGTATGGCTACACCTTC. It is translated as CASSPQTGQGYGYTF.

The rearrangement joins TRBV6-7 to TRBJ1-5; D unclear. TRBV6-7 is placed among ORFs of uncertain function. This CDR3 is 13 amino acids long. The V end was cut by 0 bases, the J end by 12 bases, with 12 bases between. CDR3 in amino acids: CASSYSRVQDQHF. CDR3 in DNA: TGTGCCAGCAGTTACTCGAGGGTGCAGGACCAGCATTTT.

The CDR3 sequence: CASSLGSGGALGTQYF. Written as DNA, the CDR3 is TGCGCCAGCAGCTTAGGTAGCGGGGGAGCCTTGGGTACGCAGTATTTT. This sequence joins TRBV5-1 and TRBJ2-3; 9 nucleotides match TRBD2. The V segment lost 2 bases and the J segment 8 bases; nucleotides outside the gene matches: 12. The CDR3 contains 16 residues. Germline V gives CDR1 SGHRS, CDR2 YFSETQ. Together with reference TRBV5-1 and TRBJ2-3, the CDR3 gives the full variable domain: KAGVTQTPRYLIKTRGQQVTLSCSPISGHRSVSWYQQTPGQGLQFLFEYFSETQRNKGNFPGRFSGRQFSNSRSEMNVSTLELGDSALYLCASSLGSGGALGTQYFGPGTRLTVL.

This clonotype has a count of ten or more. The rearrangement uses TRBV4-1 and TRBJ1-1, with D unresolved. The CDR3 contains 14 residues. V was pared by 1 base and J by 1 base, with 7 bases between. The germline V gene encodes CDR1 MGHRA and CDR2 YSYEKL. The CDR3 DNA reads TGCGCCAGCAGCCAAGTAACAAGGAACACTGAAGCTTTCTTT. Translation gives CASSQVTRNTEAFF.

At least ten counts were recorded for this clonotype. V gene TRBV5-6 combines with J gene TRBJ1-5; D is uncertain. Germline CDR1 reads SGHDT; CDR2 reads YYEEEE. This CDR3 region has 12 residues. Deletions cut 0 bases from V and 7 bases from J, with 5 bases between. CDR3 sequence reads: CASSLVGQPQHF. The DNA for the CDR3 is TGTGCCAGCAGCTTGGTCGGACAGCCCCAGCATTTT. Based on the CDR3 plus reference TRBV5-6 and TRBJ1-5, the full variable domain is DAGVTQSPTHLIKTRGQQVTLRCSPKSGHDTVSWYQQALGQGPQFIFQYYEEEERQRGNFPDRFSGHQFPNYSSELNVNALLLGDSALYLCASSLVGQPQHFGDGTRLSIL.

In this sample, this clonotype turned up many times. The chain links TRBV29-1 to TRBJ2-5; 11 bases agree with TRBD2. Germline V lookup: CDR1 SQVTM, CDR2 ANQGSEA. The V and J ends lost 5 bases and 5 bases, in that order; junction bases with no gene match: 10. This CDR3 is 15 amino acids long. For the CDR3, the DNA is TGCAGCGTTAGTAGCGGGAGGGATTTTGTGGAGACCCAGTACTTC. Protein sequence: CSVSSGRDFVETQYF.

In this sample, this clonotype turned up a few times. The chain carries TRBV25-1 and TRBJ1-2; D perhaps matches TRBD1 (6 bases). The germline gives CDR1 MGHDK, CDR2 SYGVNS. This CDR3 comprises 13 residues. Trimming cost V 6 bases and J 5 bases, with 13 bases left between them. The CDR3 loop is CASSNRGQYGYTF. The DNA for the CDR3 is TGTGCCAGCAGCAACCGGGGGCAATATGGCTACACCTTC.

This clonotype showed up many times. The chain joins TRBV19 to TRBJ1-1; D unresolved. The CDR3 is made up of 14 amino acids. V lost 3 bases and J lost 5, with 13 bases in between. Germline loops: CDR1 LNHDA, CDR2 SQIVND (reference sequence). The chain's CDR3 is CASSIKFEGTEAFF. For the CDR3, the DNA is TGTGCCAGTAGTATTAAATTTGAAGGGACTGAAGCTTTCTTT.

The chain joins TRBV10-3 to TRBJ1-2; no firm D call. Trimming shortened V by 4 bases and J by 4 bases, and 7 bases separated the two germline ends. CDR3 length: 12 amino acids. Looked up from germline, CDR1 is ENHRY and CDR2 is SYGVKD. This CDR3 is CAISVAAYGYTF. CDR3 in DNA: TGTGCCATCAGTGTGGCTGCCTATGGCTACACCTTC.

Turning to this clonotype: The limits of the CDR3 on the DNA are not certain, so only TCRdb's listed CDR3 is given. The chain's CDR3 is CATVRRGTGTQETQYF. The chain joins TRBV19 to TRBJ2-5; the tabulated D call, TRBD1, remains unverified against the DNA. The CDR3 spans 16 residues, counting both ends. The germline CDR1 and CDR2 sequences are LNHDA and SQIVND (reference sequence).

This clonotype was recorded a few times. This may be a read error, as it is one base from a much larger clone. The rearrangement links TRBV20-1 to TRBJ2-4; weak D call: TRBD2 (6 bases). The germline V gene has CDR1 DFQATT and CDR2 SNEGSKA (reference sequence). This CDR3 region has 13 residues. CDR3 region: CSAVTLAKNIPYF. In DNA form, the CDR3 reads TGCAGTGCCGTCACACTAGCCAAAAACATTCCGTACTTC.

This clonotype appeared a few times. The chain couples TRBV20-1 to TRBJ2-7, with unresolved D. The V and J ends lost 5 bases and 0 bases respectively, with 8 bases between them. CDR3 length: 12 residues. Looked up from germline, CDR1 is DFQATT and CDR2 is SNEGSKA (reference sequence). In DNA, the CDR3 is TGCAGTGCTTGGGCCGACTCCTACGAGCAGTACTTC. It specifies CSAWADSYEQYF.